These T cell receptor beta chains were read from a single sample in a study of naive and memory T cell subsets. TCRdb fed the UMI-ligation and nested PCR reads into MiXCR, producing one record per CDR3 protein. The sample carries around 160,000 distinct CDR3 sequences, 17% recorded once. Sequenced material: naive CD4+ T cells from blood. The receptors shown here come from a human donor in good health. Each CDR3 is given with its conserved first and last residue. A D gene is named only where the DNA matches it firmly. Part of the rows lack a size; the others show once, few, many or a class for expanded clones.

J gene | V gene | clone size | D gene | CDR3 DNA | CDR3 protein
TRBJ2-1 | TRBV12-3/TRBV12-4 | NA | NA | TGTGCCAGCAGTTTAGGGTCCGGGGGCCCTTTTGATGAGCAGTTCTTC | CASSLGSGGPFDEQFF
TRBJ2-5 | TRBV7-2 | NA | TRBD2 | TGTGCCAGCAGCTTAACTAGCGGGAGAGGGATAGAGACCCAGTACTTC | CASSLTSGRGIETQYF
TRBJ2-7 | TRBV27 | few | TRBD1 | TGTGCCAGCAGTTTATTGGGACAGGGAGTGAACGAGCAGTACTTC | CASSLLGQGVNEQYF
TRBJ2-4 | TRBV29-1 | few | NA | TGCAGCGTTGAGGTCGGTCAGCGGTGGTACTTC | CSVEVGQRWYF
TRBJ2-2 | TRBV10-3 | NA | NA | TGTGCCATCAGTGCCGGATTAACGGGGGCCGGGGAGCTGTTTTTT | CAISAGLTGAGELFF
TRBJ2-5 | TRBV7-9 | NA | NA | TGTGCCAGCAGCTTCACTCAGGGGTGGGAGACCCAGTACTTC | CASSFTQGWETQYF
TRBJ2-1 | TRBV5-1 | few | NA | TGCGCCAGCAGCTTGGCCGGCGGTGACAATGAGCAGTTCTTC | CASSLAGGDNEQFF
TRBJ2-7 | TRBV21-1 | NA | NA | TGTGCCAGCAGCAAAGCTGTAGCGGGTAGACCCCCCTACGAGCAGTACTTC | CASSKAVAGRPPYEQYF
TRBJ1-1 | TRBV6-5 | NA | NA | TGTGCCAGCAGTAGGAGCGAGAAGACTGAAGCTTTCTTT | CASSRSEKTEAFF
TRBJ2-2 | TRBV24-1 | NA | TRBD1 | TGTGCCACCAGTGACCCAGGGGGTAACACCGGGGAGCTGTTTTTT | CATSDPGGNTGELFF
TRBJ2-2 | TRBV12-3/TRBV12-4 | few | NA | TGTGCCAGCAGTCTAAACAATGGCGCCAGGAACACCGGGGAGCTGTTTTTT | CASSLNNGARNTGELFF